The entry below describes one T cell receptor beta chain. What it recognizes is unknown. These data are taken from a study of shared clonotypes between healthy human individuals. Study-level points and caveats: In contrast to clonotypes shared by all four donors, non-shared clonotypes had lower generation probabilities. Represented diversity (both genetic and exposure-history) was limited by the small number of donors.

The table came from immunoSEQ multiplex PCR; TCRdb's copy has only in-frame clones and leaves some out. The profile shows 1,400,000 or so clones, less than 99% of them singletons. This CDR3 comprises 11 residues. Germline CDR1 and CDR2: LNHNV and YYDKDF (reference sequence). The V end was cut by 6 bases, the J end by 1 base, with 3 bases between. This TCR was recovered from a man between 25 and 39 years old in good health. The sequenced material came from naive CD4+ T cells sorted from blood. Subset of the sample: CD45RA+ positively selected. V is TRBV15 and J is TRBJ2-5; D not certain. The CDR3 region has the DNA TGTGCCACCAGTCCCCAAGAGACCCAGTACTTC. This sequence encodes CATSPQETQYF.